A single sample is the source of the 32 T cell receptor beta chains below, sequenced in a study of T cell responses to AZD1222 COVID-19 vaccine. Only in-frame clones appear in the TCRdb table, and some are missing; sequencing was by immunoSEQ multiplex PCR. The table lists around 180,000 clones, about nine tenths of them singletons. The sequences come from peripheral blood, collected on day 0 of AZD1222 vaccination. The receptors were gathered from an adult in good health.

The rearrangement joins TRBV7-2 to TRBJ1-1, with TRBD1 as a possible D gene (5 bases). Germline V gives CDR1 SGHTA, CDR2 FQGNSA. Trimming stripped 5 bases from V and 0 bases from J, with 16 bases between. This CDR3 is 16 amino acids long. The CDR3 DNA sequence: TGTGCCAGCAGCCCCCGTCGGGACTACATGAACACTGAAGCTTTCTTT. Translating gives CASSPRRDYMNTEAFF.

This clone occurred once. CDR3 loop: CASSLGDPLNEQYF. CDR3 in DNA: TGTGCCAGCAGCTTGGGAGACCCTTTGAACGAGCAGTACTTC. This sequence joins TRBV5-5 and TRBJ2-7, with D unresolved. CDR1 and CDR2 (germline): SGHKS, YYEKEE (reference sequence). The CDR3 spans 14 residues. Trimming took off 0 bases at V and 5 bases at J, with 12 bases between the two ends.

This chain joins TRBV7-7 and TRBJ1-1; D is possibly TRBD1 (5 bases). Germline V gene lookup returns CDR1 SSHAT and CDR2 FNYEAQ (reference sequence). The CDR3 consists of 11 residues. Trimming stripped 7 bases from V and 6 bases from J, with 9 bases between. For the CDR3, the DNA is TGTGCCAGCATACCCAGGGCTGAAGCTTTCTTT. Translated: CASIPRAEAFF.

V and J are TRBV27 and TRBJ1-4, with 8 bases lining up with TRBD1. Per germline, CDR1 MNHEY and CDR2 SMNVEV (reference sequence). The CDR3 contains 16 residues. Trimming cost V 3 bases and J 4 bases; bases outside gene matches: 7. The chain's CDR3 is CASSFGQGGRNEKLFF. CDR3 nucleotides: TGTGCCAGCAGTTTTGGACAGGGCGGGCGTAATGAAAAACTGTTTTTT. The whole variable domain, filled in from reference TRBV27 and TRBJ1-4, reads EAQVTQNPRYLITVTGKKLTVTCSQNMNHEYMSWYRQDPGLGLRQIYYSMNVEVTDKGDVPEGYKVSRKEKRNFPLILESPSPNQTSLYFCASSFGQGGRNEKLFFGSGTQLSVL.

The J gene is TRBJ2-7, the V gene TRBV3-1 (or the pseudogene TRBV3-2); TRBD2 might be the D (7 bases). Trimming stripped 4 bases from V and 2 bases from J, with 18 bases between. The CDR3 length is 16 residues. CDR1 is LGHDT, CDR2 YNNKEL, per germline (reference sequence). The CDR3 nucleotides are TGTGCCAGCAGCCCCACCGAGGGGGGGAACCCCTACGAGCAGTACTTC. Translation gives CASSPTEGGNPYEQYF.

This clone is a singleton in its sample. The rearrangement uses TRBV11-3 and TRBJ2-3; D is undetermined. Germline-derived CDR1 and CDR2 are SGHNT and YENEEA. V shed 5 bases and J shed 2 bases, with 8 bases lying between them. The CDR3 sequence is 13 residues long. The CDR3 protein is CASSPDHTDTQYF. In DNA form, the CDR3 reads TGTGCCAGCAGCCCAGATCACACAGATACGCAGTATTTT.

Here the CDR3 reads CASSSGPGGQYEQYF. CDR3 coding DNA: TGTGCCAGCAGCTCAGGGCCGGGGGGGCAATACGAGCAGTACTTC. The V gene is TRBV7-2, the J gene TRBJ2-7; the match to TRBD2 covers 8 bases. CDR1 and CDR2 (germline): SGHTA, FQGNSA. Trimming at V came to 4 bases and at J to 4 bases, leaving 9 bases not matched to a gene. The CDR3 spans 15 residues.

CDR3 DNA: TGTGCCAGCAGCTCAGAGGCACAGGCCATCTACGAGCAGTACTTC. It encodes CASSSEAQAIYEQYF. J is TRBJ2-7 and V is TRBV11-2, with D possibly TRBD1 on 5 matching bases. The CDR3 consists of 15 residues. Trimming pared 4 bases from V and 3 bases from J, leaving 16 bases between. The germline gives CDR1 SGHAT, CDR2 FQNNGV.

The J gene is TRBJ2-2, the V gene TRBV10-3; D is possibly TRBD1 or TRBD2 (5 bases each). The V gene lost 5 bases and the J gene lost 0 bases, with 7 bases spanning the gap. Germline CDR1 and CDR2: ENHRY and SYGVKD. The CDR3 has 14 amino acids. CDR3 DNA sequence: TGTGCCATCAGTCGGGGCGCGAACACCGGGGAGCTGTTTTTT. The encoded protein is CAISRGANTGELFF.

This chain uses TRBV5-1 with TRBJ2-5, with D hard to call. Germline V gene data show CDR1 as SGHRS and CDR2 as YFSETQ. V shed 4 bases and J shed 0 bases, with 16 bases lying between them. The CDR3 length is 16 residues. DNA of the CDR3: TGCGCCAGCAGCCCCGCAGGCGGTAAATACCAAGAGACCCAGTACTTC. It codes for CASSPAGGKYQETQYF. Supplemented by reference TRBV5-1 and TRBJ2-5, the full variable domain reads KAGVTQTPRYLIKTRGQQVTLSCSPISGHRSVSWYQQTPGQGLQFLFEYFSETQRNKGNFPGRFSGRQFSNSRSEMNVSTLELGDSALYLCASSPAGGKYQETQYFGPGTRLLVL.

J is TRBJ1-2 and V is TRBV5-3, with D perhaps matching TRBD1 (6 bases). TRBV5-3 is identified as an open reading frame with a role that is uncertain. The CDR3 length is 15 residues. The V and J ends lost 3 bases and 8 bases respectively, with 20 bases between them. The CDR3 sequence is CARSWPDRLIFGYTF. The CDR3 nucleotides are TGTGCCAGAAGCTGGCCAGACAGGCTTATCTTCGGCTACACCTTC.

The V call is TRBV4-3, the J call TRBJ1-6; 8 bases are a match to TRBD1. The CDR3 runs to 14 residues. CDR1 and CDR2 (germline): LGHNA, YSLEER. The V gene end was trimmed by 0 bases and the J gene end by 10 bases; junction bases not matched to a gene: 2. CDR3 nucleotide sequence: TGCGCCAGCAGCCAAGAGACAGGGGAGTCACCCCTCCACTTT. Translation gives CASSQETGESPLHF.

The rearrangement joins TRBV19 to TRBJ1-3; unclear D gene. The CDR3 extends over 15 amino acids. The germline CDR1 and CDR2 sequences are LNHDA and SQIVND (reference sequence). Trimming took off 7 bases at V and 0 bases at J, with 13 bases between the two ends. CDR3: CASTLGGSSGNTIYF. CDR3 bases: TGTGCCAGTACCCTCGGAGGGAGCTCTGGAAACACCATATATTTT.

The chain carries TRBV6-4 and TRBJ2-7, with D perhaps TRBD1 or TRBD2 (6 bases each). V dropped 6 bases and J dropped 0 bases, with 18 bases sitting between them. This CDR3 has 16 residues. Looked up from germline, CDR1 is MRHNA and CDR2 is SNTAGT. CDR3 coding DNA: TGTGCCAGCAGAGCCGAGGGGGACTCCTACTCCTACGAGCAGTACTTC. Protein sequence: CASRAEGDSYSYEQYF.

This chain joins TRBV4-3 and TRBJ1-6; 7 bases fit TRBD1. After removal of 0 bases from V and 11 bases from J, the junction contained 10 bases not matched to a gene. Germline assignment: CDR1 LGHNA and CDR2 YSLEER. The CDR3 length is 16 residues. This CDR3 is CASSQDSGGGTTPLHF. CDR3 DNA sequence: TGCGCCAGCAGCCAAGATTCAGGGGGAGGAACGACACCCCTCCACTTT.

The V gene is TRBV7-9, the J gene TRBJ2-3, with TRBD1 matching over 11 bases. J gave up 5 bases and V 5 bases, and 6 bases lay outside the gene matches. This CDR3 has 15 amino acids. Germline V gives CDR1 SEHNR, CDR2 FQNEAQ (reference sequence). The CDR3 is CASSPGQGEGDTQYF. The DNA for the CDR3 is TGTGCCAGCAGCCCGGGACAGGGGGAGGGAGATACGCAGTATTTT.

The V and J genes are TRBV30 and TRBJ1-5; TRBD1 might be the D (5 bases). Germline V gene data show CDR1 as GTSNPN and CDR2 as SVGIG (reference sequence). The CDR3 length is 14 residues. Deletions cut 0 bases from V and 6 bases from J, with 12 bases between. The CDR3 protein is CAWSVPGVAQPQHF. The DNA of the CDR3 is TGTGCCTGGAGTGTTCCGGGGGTGGCTCAGCCCCAGCATTTT.

The CDR3 bases are TGTGCCAGCACCGACCTGCCGGGACTAGCGGGGACCGCCTACGAGCAGTACTTC. Amino acids: CASTDLPGLAGTAYEQYF. J is TRBJ2-7 and V is TRBV7-3; TRBD2 matches 13 bases. The CDR3 has 18 amino acids. Trimming at V came to 7 bases and at J to 2 bases, leaving 14 bases not matched to a gene. Germline V lookup: CDR1 SGHTA, CDR2 FQGTGA.

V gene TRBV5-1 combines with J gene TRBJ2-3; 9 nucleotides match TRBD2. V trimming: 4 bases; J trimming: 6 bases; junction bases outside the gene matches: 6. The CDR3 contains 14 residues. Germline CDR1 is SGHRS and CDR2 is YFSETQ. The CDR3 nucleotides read TGCGCCAGCAGCCTTAGCGGGGGAGGCGATACGCAGTATTTT. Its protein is CASSLSGGGDTQYF.

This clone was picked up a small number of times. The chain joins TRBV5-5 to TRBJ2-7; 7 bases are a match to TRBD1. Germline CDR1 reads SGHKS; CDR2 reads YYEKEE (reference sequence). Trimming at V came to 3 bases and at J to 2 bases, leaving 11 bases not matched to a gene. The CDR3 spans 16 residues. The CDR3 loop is CASSSGGLGGAYEQYF. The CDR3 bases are TGTGCCAGCAGCTCAGGCGGGCTAGGGGGCGCCTACGAGCAGTACTTC.

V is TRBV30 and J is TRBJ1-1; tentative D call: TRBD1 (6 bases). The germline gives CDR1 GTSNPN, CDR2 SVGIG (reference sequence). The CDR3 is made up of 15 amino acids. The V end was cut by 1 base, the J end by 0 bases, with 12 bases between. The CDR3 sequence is CAWSGGRTVNTEAFF. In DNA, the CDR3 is TGTGCCTGGAGTGGGGGAAGGACAGTGAACACTGAAGCTTTCTTT.

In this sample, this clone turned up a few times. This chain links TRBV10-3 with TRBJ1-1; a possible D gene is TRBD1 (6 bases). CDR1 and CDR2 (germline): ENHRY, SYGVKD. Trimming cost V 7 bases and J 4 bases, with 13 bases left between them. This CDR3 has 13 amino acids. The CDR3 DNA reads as TGTGCCATCACTGAAGGGGGGAGCACTGAAGCTTTCTTT. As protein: CAITEGGSTEAFF.

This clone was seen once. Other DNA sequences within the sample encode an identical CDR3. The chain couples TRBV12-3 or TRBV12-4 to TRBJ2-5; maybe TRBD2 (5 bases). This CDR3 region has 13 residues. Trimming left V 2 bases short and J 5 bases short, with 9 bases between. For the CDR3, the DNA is TGTGCCAGCAGTTTATTGGGCGGGGAGACCCAGTACTTC. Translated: CASSLLGGETQYF.

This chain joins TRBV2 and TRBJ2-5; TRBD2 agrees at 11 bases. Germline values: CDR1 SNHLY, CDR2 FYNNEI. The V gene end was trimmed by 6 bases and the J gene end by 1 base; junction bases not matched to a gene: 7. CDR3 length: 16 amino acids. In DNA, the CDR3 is TGTGCCAGCAGCCGACGACTAGCGGGGAGCCAAGAGACCCAGTACTTC. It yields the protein CASSRRLAGSQETQYF.

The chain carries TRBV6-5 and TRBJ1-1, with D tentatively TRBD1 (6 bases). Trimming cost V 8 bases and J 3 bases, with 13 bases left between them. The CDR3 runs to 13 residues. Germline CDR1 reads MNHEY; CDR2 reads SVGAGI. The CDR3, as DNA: TGTGCCAGCTCTGGGGGCGGGGACACTGAAGCTTTCTTT. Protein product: CASSGGGDTEAFF.

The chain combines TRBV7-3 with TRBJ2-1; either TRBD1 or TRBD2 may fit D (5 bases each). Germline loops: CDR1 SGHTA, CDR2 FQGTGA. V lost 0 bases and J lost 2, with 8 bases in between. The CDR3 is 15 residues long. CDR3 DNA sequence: TGTGCCAGCAGCTTAACCGGGACCACCTACAATGAGCAGTTCTTC. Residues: CASSLTGTTYNEQFF.

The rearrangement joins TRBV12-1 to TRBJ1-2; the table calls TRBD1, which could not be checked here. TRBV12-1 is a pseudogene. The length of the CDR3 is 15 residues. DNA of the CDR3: TGTGCCAGCAGCTCGGCGGACAGCTCCAACTATGGCTACACCTTC. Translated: CASSSADSSNYGYTF.

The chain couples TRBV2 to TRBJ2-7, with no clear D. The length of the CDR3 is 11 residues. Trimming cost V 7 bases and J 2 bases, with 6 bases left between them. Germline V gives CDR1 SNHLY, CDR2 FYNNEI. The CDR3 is CASTQTYEQYF. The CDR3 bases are TGTGCCAGCACTCAGACCTACGAGCAGTACTTC.

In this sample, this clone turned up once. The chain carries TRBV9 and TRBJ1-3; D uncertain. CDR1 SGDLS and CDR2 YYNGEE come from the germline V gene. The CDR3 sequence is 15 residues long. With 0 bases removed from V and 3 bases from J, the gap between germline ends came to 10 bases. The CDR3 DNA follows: TGTGCCAGCAGCGTAGCGGCTACCCTTGGAAACACCATATATTTT. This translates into CASSVAATLGNTIYF.

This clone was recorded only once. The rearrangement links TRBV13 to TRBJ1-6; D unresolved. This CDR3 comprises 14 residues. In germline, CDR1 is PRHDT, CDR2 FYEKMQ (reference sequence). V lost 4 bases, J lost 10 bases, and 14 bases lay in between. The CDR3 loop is CASSSGPTLSPLHF. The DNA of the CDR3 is TGTGCCAGCAGCTCCGGGCCAACATTGTCACCCCTCCACTTT.

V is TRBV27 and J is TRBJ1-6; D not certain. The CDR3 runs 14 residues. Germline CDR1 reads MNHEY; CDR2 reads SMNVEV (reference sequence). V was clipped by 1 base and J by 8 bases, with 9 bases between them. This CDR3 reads CASSLWAGYSPLHF. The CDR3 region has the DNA TGTGCCAGCAGTTTATGGGCCGGTTATTCACCCCTCCACTTT.

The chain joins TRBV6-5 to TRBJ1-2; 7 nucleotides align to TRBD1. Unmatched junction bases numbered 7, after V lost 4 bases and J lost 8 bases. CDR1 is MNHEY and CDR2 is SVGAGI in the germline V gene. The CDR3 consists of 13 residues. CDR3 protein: CASSSPTGPGYTF. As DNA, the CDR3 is TGTGCCAGCAGTTCGCCGACAGGGCCCGGCTACACCTTC.